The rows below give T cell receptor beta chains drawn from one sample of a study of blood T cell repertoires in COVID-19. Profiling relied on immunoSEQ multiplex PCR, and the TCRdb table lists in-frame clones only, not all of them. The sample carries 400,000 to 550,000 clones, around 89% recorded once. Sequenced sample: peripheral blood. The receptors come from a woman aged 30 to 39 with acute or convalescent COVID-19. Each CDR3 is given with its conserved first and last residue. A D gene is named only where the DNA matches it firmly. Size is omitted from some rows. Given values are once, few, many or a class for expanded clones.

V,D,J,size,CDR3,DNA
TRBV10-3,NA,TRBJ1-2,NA,CATYIGVGVLYGYTF,TGTGCCACTTATATCGGTGTAGGGGTTCTTTATGGCTACACCTTC
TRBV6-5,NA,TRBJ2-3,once,CARDRDYSTDTQYF,TGTGCCAGAGACCGGGATTATAGCACAGATACGCAGTATTTT
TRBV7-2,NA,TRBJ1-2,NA,CASSSYYGYTF,TGTGCCAGCAGCTCCTACTATGGCTACACCTTC
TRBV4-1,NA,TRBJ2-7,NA,CASSPTGSYEQYF,TGCGCCAGCAGTCCCACAGGGTCGTACGAGCAGTACTTC
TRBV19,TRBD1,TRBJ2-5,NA,CASSPVDRGSETQYF,TGTGCCAGTAGCCCCGTAGACAGGGGATCAGAGACCCAGTACTTC
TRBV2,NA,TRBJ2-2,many,CASRPLAGRTGELFF,TGTGCCAGCAGGCCTTTGGCAGGGAGGACCGGGGAGCTGTTTTTT
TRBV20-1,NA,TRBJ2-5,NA,CSARDRGTQYF,TGCAGTGCTAGAGATCGGGGGACCCAGTACTTC
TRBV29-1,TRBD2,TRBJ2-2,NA,CSVGLGNTGELFF,TGCAGCGTGGGACTAGGTAACACCGGGGAGCTGTTTTTT
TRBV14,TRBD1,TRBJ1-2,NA,CASSQGTPGQTSGYTF,TGTGCCAGCAGCCAAGGGACCCCGGGACAGACCTCTGGCTACACCTTC
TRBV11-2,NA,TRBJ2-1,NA,CASSLVRGSSSYNEQFF,TGTGCCAGCAGCTTGGTTCGAGGCAGTAGCTCCTACAATGAGCAGTTCTTC
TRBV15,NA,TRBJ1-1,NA,CATSRARSLNTEAFF,TGTGCCACCAGCAGAGCTCGGAGTTTGAACACTGAAGCTTTCTTT